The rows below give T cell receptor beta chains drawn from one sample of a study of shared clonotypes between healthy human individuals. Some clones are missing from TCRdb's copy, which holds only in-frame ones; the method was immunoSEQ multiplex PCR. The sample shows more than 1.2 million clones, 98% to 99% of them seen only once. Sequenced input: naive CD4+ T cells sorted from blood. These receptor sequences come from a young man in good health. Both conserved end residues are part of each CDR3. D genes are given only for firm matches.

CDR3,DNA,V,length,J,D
CASRPAGGNQPQHF,TGTGCCAGCAGACCTGCAGGGGGCAATCAGCCCCAGCATTTT,TRBV6-1,14,TRBJ1-5,.
CASSGTSYEQYF,TGTGCCAGCAGTGGGACTAGCTACGAGCAGTACTTC,TRBV2,12,TRBJ2-7,TRBD2
CASSESGRDYEQYF,TGCGCCAGCAGTGAGTCCGGCAGGGACTACGAGCAGTACTTC,TRBV10-1,14,TRBJ2-7,.
CASSVEGTSEETQYF,TGTGCCAGCAGCGTAGAGGGGACTAGCGAAGAGACCCAGTACTTC,TRBV9,15,TRBJ2-5,TRBD2
CASSKRGVGRQETQYF,TGTGCCAGCAGCAAAAGGGGGGTGGGCAGGCAAGAGACCCAGTACTTC,TRBV21-1,16,TRBJ2-5,.
CASSGDYLSYEQYF,TGCGCCAGCAGCGGAGACTACCTCTCCTACGAGCAGTACTTC,TRBV5-1,14,TRBJ2-7,.
CASSPKTGEYYGYTF,TGTGCCAGCTCACCTAAGACAGGAGAATACTATGGCTACACCTTC,TRBV18,15,TRBJ1-2,.
CASSLETATEAFF,TGTGCCAGCAGCTTAGAGACCGCGACTGAAGCTTTCTTT,TRBV7-9,13,TRBJ1-1,.
CASSLQGPVAGELFF,TGCGCCAGCAGCTTACAGGGTCCGGTGGCCGGGGAGCTGTTTTTT,TRBV5-1,15,TRBJ2-2,.
CQPDLQEAFF,TGTCAGCCTGACTTGCAGGAAGCTTTCTTT,TRBV20-1,10,TRBJ1-1,.
CASSPTRVNEQFF,TGTGCCAGCAGCCCGACGAGGGTCAATGAGCAGTTCTTC,TRBV11-2,13,TRBJ2-1,.